A single sample gave rise to the 28 T cell receptor beta chains below, sequenced in a study of T cell responses to AZD1222 COVID-19 vaccine. Using immunoSEQ multiplex PCR, the repertoire was profiled, and TCRdb retains in-frame clones only, with some absent. The top ten hold about 9% of the sample, which has tens of thousands of clones, about 91% seen once. This specimen was peripheral blood, taken 28 days after the second AZD1222 dose. Receptors originate from an adult who received the AZD1222 COVID-19 vaccine.

This chain joins TRBV10-3 and TRBJ1-2; tentative D call: TRBD1 (5 bases). Germline V gene lookup returns CDR1 ENHRY and CDR2 SYGVKD. The CDR3 loop spans 13 amino acids. Trimming pared 2 bases from V and 4 bases from J, leaving 8 bases between. As DNA, the CDR3 is TGTGCCATCAGTGAGAGACAGCCCTATGGCTACACCTTC. It is translated as CAISERQPYGYTF.

This clone came up once. The chain has TRBV4-2 and TRBJ2-2; 8 bases align to TRBD2. CDR3 length: 17 residues. Germline-derived CDR1 and CDR2 are LGHNA and YNFKEQ. Trimming took 1 base from V and 0 from J; bases not matched to a gene: 4. This chain's CDR3 is CASSQGPGGANTGELFF. The CDR3 bases are TGTGCCAGCAGCCAAGGGCCCGGGGGGGCGAACACCGGGGAGCTGTTTTTT.

The chain couples TRBV27 to TRBJ1-5; maybe TRBD1 (5 bases). V was cut by 2 bases and J by 3 bases, with 14 bases left in between. Per the germline V gene, CDR1 is MNHEY and CDR2 is SMNVEV (reference sequence). The CDR3 length is 16 residues. The CDR3: CASSLIGKGPNQPQHF. The CDR3 DNA reads as TGTGCCAGCAGTTTAATCGGGAAGGGGCCCAATCAGCCCCAGCATTTT.

CDR3 sequence reads: CASSPGWDRGPEQFF. CDR3 bases: TGTGCCAGCAGCCCCGGATGGGACAGGGGGCCCGAGCAGTTCTTC. V usage is TRBV28 and J usage is TRBJ2-1; 12 bases are shared with TRBD1. This CDR3 has 15 amino acids. In germline, CDR1 is MDHEN, CDR2 SYDVKM. Germline trimming cut 6 bases from V and 10 bases from J; bases unmatched to any gene: 10.

J is TRBJ1-5 and V is TRBV6-1, with D uncertain. The CDR3 covers 16 residues. CDR1 MNHNS and CDR2 SASEGT come from the germline V gene. The V end lost 2 bases, the J end lost 1 base, and 12 bases lay between the germline ends. CDR3 amino acids: CASSEYSALSNQPQHF. The DNA of the CDR3 is TGTGCCAGCAGTGAATACTCAGCTTTGAGCAATCAGCCCCAGCATTTT.

The chain recombines TRBV28 with TRBJ1-4, with D perhaps matching TRBD1 (5 bases). Deletions cut 8 bases from V and 3 bases from J, with 13 bases between. This CDR3 is built from 14 residues. Germline V lookup: CDR1 MDHEN, CDR2 SYDVKM. The CDR3 coding sequence is TGTGCCAGCGAAGGAGGAGGGGCTAATGAAAAACTGTTTTTT. Protein: CASEGGGANEKLFF.

This chain links TRBV5-4 with TRBJ2-6; 10 nucleotides align to TRBD1. V trimming: 4 bases; J trimming: 0 bases; junction bases outside the gene matches: 4. This CDR3 has 17 residues. CDR1 SGHNT and CDR2 YYREEE come from the germline V gene (reference sequence). CDR3 bases: TGTGCCAGCAGCGTGACAGGGGGCGTCTCTGGGGCCAACGTCCTGACTTTC. This encodes CASSVTGGVSGANVLTF. Looking up the rest from reference TRBV5-4 and TRBJ2-6 gives the full variable domain: ETGVTQSPTHLIKTRGQQVTLRCSSQSGHNTVSWYQQALGQGPQFIFQYYREEENGRGNFPPRFSGLQFPNYSSELNVNALELDDSALYLCASSVTGGVSGANVLTFGAGSRLTVL.

The chain combines TRBV2 with TRBJ1-5, with D uncertain. The CDR3 totals 12 residues. Germline V gives CDR1 SNHLY, CDR2 FYNNEI. The germline V and J ends were trimmed by 4 bases and 5 bases, with 6 bases remaining between them. This chain's CDR3 is CASSVGDQPQHF. The CDR3 bases are TGTGCCAGCAGTGTCGGGGATCAGCCCCAGCATTTT.

This chain connects TRBV7-9 to TRBJ1-2, with 9 nucleotides matching TRBD1. CDR1 SEHNR and CDR2 FQNEAQ come from the germline V gene (reference sequence). The CDR3 is made up of 16 amino acids. Trimming took 5 bases from V and 4 from J; bases not matched to a gene: 11. The CDR3 DNA sequence: TGTGCCAGCAGCCTGGGACAGGGCGCGGTGGGCTATGGCTACACCTTC. Its translation: CASSLGQGAVGYGYTF.

The rearrangement joins TRBV18 to TRBJ1-6; possibly TRBD1 for D (5 bases). Germline CDR1 and CDR2: KGHSH and LQKENI. The CDR3 length is 15 residues. V lost 5 bases and J 8 bases, leaving 16 bases between the germline ends. The CDR3 bases are TGTGCCAGCTCAACCACGGGACCAAATCATTCACCCCTCCACTTT. As protein: CASSTTGPNHSPLHF.

This chain connects TRBV24-1 to TRBJ2-3; 8 bases are a match to TRBD2. Germline CDR1 KGHDR, CDR2 SFDVKD. There are 15 residues in the CDR3. V trimming: 5 bases; J trimming: 5 bases; junction bases outside the gene matches: 8. CDR3 region: CATSGTPGTRDTQYF. As DNA, the CDR3 is TGTGCCACCAGTGGAACCCCCGGGACTAGAGATACGCAGTATTTT.

The gene calls are TRBV6-4 and TRBJ2-3, with a tentative D call TRBD2 (5 bases). There are 16 residues in the CDR3. CDR1 is MRHNA, CDR2 SNTAGT, per germline. Trimming cost V 2 bases and J 3 bases, with 15 bases left between them. The CDR3 loop is CASSDETSASTDTQYF. The CDR3 nucleotides read TGTGCCAGCAGTGACGAAACTAGTGCTAGTACAGATACGCAGTATTTT.

The CDR3 coding sequence is TGTGCCAGTAGAAGCGTCGCTGCGGGATTCTCCTACAATGAGCAGTTCTTC. Translation gives CASRSVAAGFSYNEQFF. The V gene is TRBV19, the J gene TRBJ2-1; maybe TRBD2 (6 bases). V lost 6 bases and J 0 bases, leaving 18 bases between the germline ends. This CDR3 has 17 amino acids. The V gene's germline CDR1 is LNHDA and CDR2 SQIVND (reference sequence).

The chain links TRBV4-1 to TRBJ1-1; D not certain. CDR1 and CDR2 from the germline V gene are MGHRA and YSYEKL. The V end was cut by 3 bases, the J end by 3 bases, with 5 bases between. The CDR3 has 12 residues. DNA for the CDR3: TGCGCCAGCAGCCAGGCGTACACTGAAGCTTTCTTT. Its protein is CASSQAYTEAFF.

The chain links TRBV6-5 to TRBJ1-6; 7 nucleotides agree with TRBD1. CDR1 and CDR2 from the germline V gene are MNHEY and SVGAGI. The CDR3 totals 15 residues. The J segment lost 7 bases and the V segment lost 2 bases, leaving 5 bases of the junction unmatched. CDR3 in amino acids: CASSYRGQQNSPLHF. The CDR3 DNA follows: TGTGCCAGCAGTTACAGGGGGCAGCAGAATTCACCCCTCCACTTT.

The V and J genes are TRBV5-1 and TRBJ2-5; no clear D. Trimming shortened V by 0 bases and J by 5 bases, and 8 bases separated the two germline ends. Germline V gene data show CDR1 as SGHRS and CDR2 as YFSETQ. The CDR3 consists of 13 residues. CDR3 nucleotides: TGCGCCAGCAGCTTGGGCTTCGCGGAGACCCAGTACTTC. Protein product: CASSLGFAETQYF.

J is TRBJ1-5 and V is TRBV5-1; D is unclear. Germline V gene sequence: CDR1 SGHRS, CDR2 YFSETQ. The CDR3 consists of 14 residues. V was clipped by 1 base and J by 5 bases, with 10 bases between them. CDR3 coding DNA: TGCGCCAGCAGCTTGAGTTCTGGGGATCAGCCCCAGCATTTT. This encodes CASSLSSGDQPQHF.

The chain combines TRBV7-2 with TRBJ1-4; TRBD1 matches 8 bases. This CDR3 has 17 amino acids. Losses at the gene ends were 5 bases for V and 3 bases for J; bases not matched to a gene: 11. Germline CDR1 reads SGHTA; CDR2 reads FQGNSA. CDR3 bases: TGTGCCAGCAGCGCGTCCCGGGACAGGTCCCCTAATGAAAAACTGTTTTTT. It is translated as CASSASRDRSPNEKLFF.

The gene calls are TRBV19 and TRBJ1-1; D is possibly TRBD1 (6 bases). The CDR3 has 16 residues. Trimming left V 6 bases short and J 3 bases short, with 20 bases between. Germline CDR1 is LNHDA and CDR2 is SQIVND (reference sequence). The CDR3 sequence: CASSRLGGARDTEAFF. The CDR3 DNA follows: TGTGCCAGTAGCCGACTTGGGGGGGCTAGGGACACTGAAGCTTTCTTT.

This clone was detected once. V usage is TRBV7-9 and J usage is TRBJ1-2; D perhaps matches TRBD1 (5 bases). The germline V and J ends were trimmed by 1 base and 4 bases, with 19 bases remaining between them. The CDR3 runs to 17 residues. In germline, CDR1 is SEHNR, CDR2 FQNEAQ (reference sequence). CDR3 DNA sequence: TGTGCCAGCAGCTTAGGTAGGGCCCCGGGGCACGGCTATGGCTACACCTTC. It is translated as CASSLGRAPGHGYGYTF.

This clone was counted a few times. The chain employs TRBV19 and TRBJ1-6, with TRBD1 matching 8 bases. The CDR3 is made up of 18 amino acids. The V segment lost 5 bases and the J segment 7 bases; nucleotides outside the gene matches: 16. Germline CDR1 reads LNHDA; CDR2 reads SQIVND (reference sequence). Here the CDR3 DNA reads TGTGCCAGTAGTCCCCTGGGAGGAACAGGGGGTTTGAATTCACCCCTCCACTTT. It specifies CASSPLGGTGGLNSPLHF.

This clone was observed a handful of times. This chain joins TRBV6-6 and TRBJ1-2, with 7 bases aligning to TRBD1. This CDR3 has 17 amino acids. The V segment lost 5 bases and the J segment 0 bases; nucleotides outside the gene matches: 12. Per germline, CDR1 MNHNY and CDR2 SVGAGI (reference sequence). The CDR3 loop is CASSPLRAGGPNYGYTF. In DNA, the CDR3 is TGTGCCAGCAGTCCCCTTAGGGCAGGGGGGCCTAACTATGGCTACACCTTC.

The chain couples TRBV19 to TRBJ2-5; 14 nucleotides align to TRBD2. This CDR3 contains 15 residues. The J segment lost 4 bases and the V segment lost 6 bases, leaving 4 bases of the junction unmatched. Germline V gene lookup returns CDR1 LNHDA and CDR2 SQIVND (reference sequence). The CDR3 DNA reads as TGTGCCAGTAGACCGGGACTAGCGGGGGCAGAGACCCAGTACTTC. Translated, it gives CASRPGLAGAETQYF.

The gene calls are TRBV5-1 and TRBJ1-2, with D possibly being TRBD1 (6 bases). Germline-derived CDR1 and CDR2 are SGHRS and YFSETQ. CDR3 length equals 14 residues. Trimming cost V 2 bases and J 4 bases, with 12 bases left between them. DNA of the CDR3: TGCGCCAGCAGCTTACGGGGGGCTGGCTATGGCTACACCTTC. It codes for CASSLRGAGYGYTF. Filled out from reference TRBV5-1 and TRBJ1-2, the complete variable domain reads KAGVTQTPRYLIKTRGQQVTLSCSPISGHRSVSWYQQTPGQGLQFLFEYFSETQRNKGNFPGRFSGRQFSNSRSEMNVSTLELGDSALYLCASSLRGAGYGYTFGSGTRLTVV.

The chain employs TRBV29-1 and TRBJ1-2; tentative D call: TRBD1 (6 bases). The germline V gene encodes CDR1 SQVTM and CDR2 ANQGSEA. With 4 bases removed from V and 3 bases from J, the gap between germline ends came to 15 bases. The length of the CDR3 is 14 residues. CDR3 DNA: TGCAGCGTTGCATCCTCGGACAGCGACTATGGCTACACCTTC. It is translated as CSVASSDSDYGYTF.

The table lists this clone with a count of one. V and J are TRBV5-1 and TRBJ2-3; tentatively, D is TRBD2 (6 bases). Trimming removed 6 bases at V and 3 bases at J, with 20 bases between. The CDR3 loop spans 16 amino acids. CDR1 and CDR2 from the germline V gene are SGHRS and YFSETQ. CDR3 DNA sequence: TGCGCCAGCACCCCCGGGGTCGGGAGTTCAACAGATACGCAGTATTTT. This encodes CASTPGVGSSTDTQYF. Filled out from reference TRBV5-1 and TRBJ2-3, the complete variable domain reads KAGVTQTPRYLIKTRGQQVTLSCSPISGHRSVSWYQQTPGQGLQFLFEYFSETQRNKGNFPGRFSGRQFSNSRSEMNVSTLELGDSALYLCASTPGVGSSTDTQYFGPGTRLTVL.

V gene TRBV13 combines with J gene TRBJ2-7; 10 bases agree with TRBD1. Germline loops: CDR1 PRHDT, CDR2 FYEKMQ (reference sequence). The CDR3 contains 16 residues. The junction had 12 bases not matched to a gene; V was cut back by 5 bases and J by 5 bases. In DNA form, the CDR3 reads TGTGCCAGCAGCCGCCTCCCGGGACAGGGGATCCACGAGCAGTACTTC. This translates into CASSRLPGQGIHEQYF.

The V gene is TRBV5-4, the J gene TRBJ2-7; TRBD1 aligns across 7 bases. Germline V lookup: CDR1 SGHNT, CDR2 YYREEE (reference sequence). This CDR3 contains 14 residues. V was pared by 4 bases and J by 1 base, with 5 bases of the junction left unmatched. CDR3 DNA: TGTGCCAGCAGCACTGAACAGGGGTCCTACGAGCAGTACGTC. Protein sequence: CASSTEQGSYEQYV.